This T cell receptor (beta chain) was observed in a study of blood T cell repertoires in COVID-19 (dated by TCRdb to 2019 to 2021). Regarding the study in general: The collaborator samples originated in the United States, Italy and Spain and spanned the acute and convalescent phases of COVID-19. The material from the prospective study consisted of cDNA or gDNA derived from T cells, B-cell-depleted T cells, or PBMCs. The samples were drawn from the first 160 participants of the ongoing ImmuneRACE study and from roughly 1,300 subjects provided by 6 global collaborators. A freely available public database, intended as a resource for researchers studying the immune response to SARS-CoV-2, is where the repertoires were released. Where available, HLA class I and class II types were obtained from metadata supplied by the sample provider rather than from assay-based typing. Deeply sampled blood TCRbeta repertoires from subjects exposed to, actively infected with, or recovered from COVID-19 were included in the dataset. Sample metadata almost always included a de-identified subject ID, COVID-19 status, age in years and sex.

Collaborating institutions collected whole blood in K2EDTA tubes following their own protocols. For TCRbeta analysis, collaborators shipped samples as frozen whole blood, isolated PBMCs, or DNA extracted from either of those sample types. Results and caveats for the whole study, not just this receptor: Clinical and demographic metadata were provided uncurated, with the amount varying by source and participant.

As for this clone: It lacks a known antigen. No base-level quality is on record; no much larger clone is a single base apart.

From the germline V gene, CDR1 is KGHSH and CDR2 is LQKENI. V lost 5 bases and J lost 0 bases, and the count of bases not matched to a germline gene is 7. The CDR3 starts with the cysteine, ends with the phenylalanine, and has 16 residues. CDR3 DNA only is kept here, 48 bases in frame from base 1. The immunoSEQ Assay, a bias-controlled multiplex PCR, was used to amplify TCRbeta CDR3 regions from genomic DNA. As for the original processing: The number of nucleated cells in each sample was estimated by amplification of reference gene primers within the assay. To quantify the absolute abundance of each unique TCRbeta CDR3 rearrangement, sequence reads were collapsed and filtered. Productive Simpson clonality was computed per sample as the square root of Simpson's diversity index over productive rearrangements. Sourced from immuneACCESS, this table was stored by TCRdb with only in-frame sequences that have V and J called. A share of the clones is absent; for the studies checked, an unresolved V gene accounts for under half, and the remainder has no known explanation. V and J calls and clone size are given by that table; D and trimming were obtained from the DNA. Present in this sample are fewer than 130,000 clones, over 75% of which were seen just once. 32% of the sample goes to the ten largest clones.

The sequence was obtained from a woman older than 75 with acute or convalescent COVID-19. Sample: peripheral blood. This receptor chain uses TRBV18 and TRBJ1-3; 7 central nucleotides agree with TRBD1. The CDR3 sequence is CASSGTAELSGNTIYF. The DNA reads TGTGCCAGCTCAGGGACAGCCGAGCTCTCTGGAAACACCATATATTTT.